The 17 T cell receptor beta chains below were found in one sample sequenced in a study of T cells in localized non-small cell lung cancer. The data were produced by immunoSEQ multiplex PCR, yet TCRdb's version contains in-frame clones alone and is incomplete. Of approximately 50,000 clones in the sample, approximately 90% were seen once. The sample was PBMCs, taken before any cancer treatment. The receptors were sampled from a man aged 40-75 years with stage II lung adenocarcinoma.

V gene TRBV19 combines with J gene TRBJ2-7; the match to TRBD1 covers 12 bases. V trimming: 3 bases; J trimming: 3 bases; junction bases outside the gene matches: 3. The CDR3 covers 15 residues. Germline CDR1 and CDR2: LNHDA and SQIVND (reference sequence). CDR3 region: CASSMGTGGNYEQYF. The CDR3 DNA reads TGTGCCAGTAGTATGGGGACAGGGGGCAACTACGAGCAGTACTTC.

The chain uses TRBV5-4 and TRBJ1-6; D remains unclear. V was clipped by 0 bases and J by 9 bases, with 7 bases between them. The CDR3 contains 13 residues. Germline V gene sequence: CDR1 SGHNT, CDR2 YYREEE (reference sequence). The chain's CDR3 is CASSLGVGSPLHF. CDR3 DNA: TGTGCCAGCAGCTTGGGGGTTGGTTCACCCCTCCACTTT.

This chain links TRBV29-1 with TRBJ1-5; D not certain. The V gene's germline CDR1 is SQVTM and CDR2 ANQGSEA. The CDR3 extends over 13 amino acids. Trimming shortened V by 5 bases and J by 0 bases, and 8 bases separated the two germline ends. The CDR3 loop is CSVRTGSNQPQHF. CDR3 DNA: TGCAGCGTTCGGACCGGTAGCAATCAGCCCCAGCATTTT.

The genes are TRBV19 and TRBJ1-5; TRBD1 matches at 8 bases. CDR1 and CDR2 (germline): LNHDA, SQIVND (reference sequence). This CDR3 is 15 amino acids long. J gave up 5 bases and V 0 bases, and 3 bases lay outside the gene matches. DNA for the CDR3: TGTGCCAGTAGTATAGAACAGGGGGGTTATCAGCCCCAGCATTTT. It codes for CASSIEQGGYQPQHF.

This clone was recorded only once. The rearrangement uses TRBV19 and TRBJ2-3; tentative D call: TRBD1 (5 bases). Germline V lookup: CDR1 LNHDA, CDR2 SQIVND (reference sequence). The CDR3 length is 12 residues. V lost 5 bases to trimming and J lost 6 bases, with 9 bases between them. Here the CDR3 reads CASSPRQDTQYF. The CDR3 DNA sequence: TGTGCCAGTAGTCCTCGACAGGATACGCAGTATTTT.

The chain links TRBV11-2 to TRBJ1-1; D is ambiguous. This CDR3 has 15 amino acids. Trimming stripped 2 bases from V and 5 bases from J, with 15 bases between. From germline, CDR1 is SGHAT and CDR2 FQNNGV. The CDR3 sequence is CASSLTWWGGTEAFF. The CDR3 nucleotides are TGTGCCAGCAGCTTAACCTGGTGGGGAGGAACTGAAGCTTTCTTT.

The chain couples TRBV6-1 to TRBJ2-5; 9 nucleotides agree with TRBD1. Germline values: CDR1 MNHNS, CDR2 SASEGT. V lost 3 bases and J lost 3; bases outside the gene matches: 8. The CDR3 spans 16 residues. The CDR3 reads CASSDPQGAREETQYF. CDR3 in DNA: TGTGCCAGCAGTGACCCACAGGGGGCGCGGGAAGAGACCCAGTACTTC.

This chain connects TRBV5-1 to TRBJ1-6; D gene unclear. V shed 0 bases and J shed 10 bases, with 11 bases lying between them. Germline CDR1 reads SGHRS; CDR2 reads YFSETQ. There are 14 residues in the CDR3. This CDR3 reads CASSLDGVGSPLHF. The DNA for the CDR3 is TGCGCCAGCAGCTTGGATGGGGTGGGCTCACCCCTCCACTTT. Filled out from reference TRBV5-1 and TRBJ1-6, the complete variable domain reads KAGVTQTPRYLIKTRGQQVTLSCSPISGHRSVSWYQQTPGQGLQFLFEYFSETQRNKGNFPGRFSGRQFSNSRSEMNVSTLELGDSALYLCASSLDGVGSPLHFGNGTRLTVT.

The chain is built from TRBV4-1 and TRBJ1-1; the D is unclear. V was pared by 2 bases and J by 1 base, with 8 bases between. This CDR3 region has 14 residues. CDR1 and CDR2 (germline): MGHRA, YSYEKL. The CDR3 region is CASSQRLQNTEAFF. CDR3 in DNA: TGCGCCAGCAGCCAACGACTCCAGAACACTGAAGCTTTCTTT.

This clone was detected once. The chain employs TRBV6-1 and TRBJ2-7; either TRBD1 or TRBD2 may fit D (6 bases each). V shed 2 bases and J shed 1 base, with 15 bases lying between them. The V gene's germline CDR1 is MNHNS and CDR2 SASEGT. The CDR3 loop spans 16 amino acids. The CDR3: CASSEKGQGRSYEQYV. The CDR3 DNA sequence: TGTGCCAGCAGTGAAAAGGGGCAGGGGAGGTCCTACGAGCAGTACGTC.

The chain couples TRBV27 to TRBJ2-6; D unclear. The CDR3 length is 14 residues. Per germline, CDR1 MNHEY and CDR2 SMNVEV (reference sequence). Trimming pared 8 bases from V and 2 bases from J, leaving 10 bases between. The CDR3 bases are TGTGCCAGCCGCGGTGCCGCTGGGGCCAACGTCCTGACTTTC. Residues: CASRGAAGANVLTF.

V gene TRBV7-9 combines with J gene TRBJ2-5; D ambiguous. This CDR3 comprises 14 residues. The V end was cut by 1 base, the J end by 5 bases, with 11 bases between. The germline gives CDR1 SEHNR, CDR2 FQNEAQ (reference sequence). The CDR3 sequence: CASSLGVGRETQYF. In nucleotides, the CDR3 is TGTGCCAGCAGCTTAGGAGTCGGCCGCGAGACCCAGTACTTC.

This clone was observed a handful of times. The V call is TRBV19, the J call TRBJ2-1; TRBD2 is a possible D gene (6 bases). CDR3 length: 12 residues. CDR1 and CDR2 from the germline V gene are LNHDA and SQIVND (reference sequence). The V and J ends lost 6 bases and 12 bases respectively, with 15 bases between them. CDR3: CASSPWVGGQFF. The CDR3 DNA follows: TGTGCCAGTAGCCCATGGGTGGGGGGGCAGTTCTTC.

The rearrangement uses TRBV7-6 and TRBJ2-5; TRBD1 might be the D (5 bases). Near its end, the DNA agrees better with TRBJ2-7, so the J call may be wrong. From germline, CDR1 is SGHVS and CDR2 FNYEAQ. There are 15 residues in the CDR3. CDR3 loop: CASSLGSGQTYEQYF. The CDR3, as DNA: TGTGCCAGCAGCTTAGGGTCAGGGCAAACCTACGAGCAGTACTTC.

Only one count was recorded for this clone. In DNA form, the CDR3 reads TGTGCCAGCAGCTCCTCCGAGGGCGGGGGAGGGGTAGATACGCAGTATTTT. It yields the protein CASSSSEGGGGVDTQYF. The chain combines TRBV5-4 with TRBJ2-3, with 7 positions matching TRBD2. CDR3 size: 17 residues. Germline trimming cut 3 bases from V and 5 bases from J; bases unmatched to any gene: 15. Germline V gives CDR1 SGHNT, CDR2 YYREEE (reference sequence).

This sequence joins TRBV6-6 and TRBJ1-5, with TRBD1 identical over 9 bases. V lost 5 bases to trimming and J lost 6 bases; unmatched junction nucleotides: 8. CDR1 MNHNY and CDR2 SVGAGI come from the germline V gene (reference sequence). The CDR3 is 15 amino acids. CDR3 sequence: CASSQDRGGSQPQHF. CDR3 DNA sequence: TGTGCCAGCAGTCAAGACAGGGGGGGGAGTCAGCCCCAGCATTTT.

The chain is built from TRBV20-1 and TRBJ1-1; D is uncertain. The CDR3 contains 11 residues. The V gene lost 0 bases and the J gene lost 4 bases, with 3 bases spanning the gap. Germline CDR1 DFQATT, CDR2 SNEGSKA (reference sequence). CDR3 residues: CSARDITEAFF. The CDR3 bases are TGCAGTGCTAGAGATATCACTGAAGCTTTCTTT.